The 16 T cell receptor beta chains given below trace back to one sample, sequenced in a study of post-analysis software for immune sequencing data. Antigens for these TCRs are unknown. Study outcomes and limitations: About five TRBV segments were more frequent in patients than controls; TRBV5-6, TRBV5-1 and TRBV20-1 belonged to this group.

Unique molecular identifiers tagged the TCR beta cDNA libraries. TCRdb independently ran MiXCR on the PCR reads; one entry per CDR3 protein. The data show hundreds of thousands of distinct CDR3 sequences, 25% to 30% seen once. The sequencing sample was made of blood. Every receptor here comes from a girl aged 10-17 years with multiple sclerosis.

The chain joins TRBV15 to TRBJ2-1; D unresolved. The DNA matches TRBJ2-7 better at its end, which makes the J call doubtful. CDR3 length: 13 amino acids. Germline assignment: CDR1 LNHNV and CDR2 YYDKDF (reference sequence). The CDR3 DNA sequence: TGTGCCACCAGCTCCGGAAGCTACAATGAGCAGTACTTC. Its translation: CATSSGSYNEQYF.

The chain carries TRBV7-9 and TRBJ2-3; 7 nucleotides match TRBD2. J lost 3 bases, V lost 11 bases, and 5 bases had no gene match. In germline, CDR1 is SEHNR, CDR2 FQNEAQ (reference sequence). The CDR3 covers 12 residues. The CDR3 reads CAYPGGTDTQYF. DNA of the CDR3: TGTGCCTACCCGGGGGGAACAGATACGCAGTATTTT.

This clonotype was found a few times. This sequence joins TRBV12-3 or TRBV12-4 and TRBJ2-3; 14 bases map to TRBD2. The trim removed 4 bases at V and 3 bases at J, leaving 6 bases unmatched. The CDR3 extends over 17 amino acids. The CDR3 sequence: CASSSPGLAGETDTQYF. The CDR3 region has the DNA TGTGCCAGCAGTTCCCCGGGACTAGCGGGAGAAACAGATACGCAGTATTTT.

The chain couples TRBV21-1 to TRBJ2-7. TRBV21-1 is classified as a pseudogene. This CDR3 has 13 amino acids. The CDR3 nucleotides read TGTGCCAGCATGACGCAGGCCATGGACGAGCAGTACTTC. Its translation is CASMTQAMDEQYF.

This clonotype has only a few counts. The chain has TRBV12-3 or TRBV12-4 and TRBJ2-5; tentative D call: TRBD2 (5 bases). This CDR3 region has 14 residues. V lost 6 bases, J lost 5 bases, and 16 bases lay in between. The CDR3 region is CASSRSRAVETQYF. The DNA for the CDR3 is TGTGCCAGCAGCCGTTCGAGGGCGGTTGAGACCCAGTACTTC.

In its sample, this clonotype was seen many times. This may come from a read error, since a much larger clone is one base off. V gene TRBV29-1 combines with J gene TRBJ2-3; the D gene is possibly TRBD2 (5 bases). Germline-derived CDR1 and CDR2 are SQVTM and ANQGSEA. The CDR3 is 12 amino acids. The germline V and J ends were trimmed by 4 bases and 1 base, with 6 bases remaining between them. CDR3 sequence (DNA): TGCAGCGTTGCGAGGGGCACAGATACGCAGTATTTT. Its protein product is CSVARGTDTQYF.

This clonotype was recorded a few times. The V call is TRBV20-1, the J call TRBJ2-4; either TRBD1 or TRBD2 may fit D (5 bases each). The J call may be in error: the DNA end matches TRBJ2-7 better. CDR3 length equals 14 residues. In germline, CDR1 is DFQATT, CDR2 SNEGSKA (reference sequence). CDR3 nucleotide sequence: TGCAGTGCTGTACGGGACGGTCGGCAATACGAGCAGTACTTC. Amino acid sequence: CSAVRDGRQYEQYF.

This clonotype was observed a handful of times. The V and J genes are TRBV5-6 and TRBJ2-3; D ambiguous. The germline CDR1 and CDR2 sequences are SGHDT and YYEEEE. Trimming cost V 5 bases and J 3 bases, with 10 bases left between them. This CDR3 has 13 residues. The CDR3: CASRVVGTDTQYF. In DNA form, the CDR3 reads TGTGCCAGCAGGGTGGTTGGTACAGATACGCAGTATTTT. Drawing the rest from reference TRBV5-6 and TRBJ2-3, the complete variable domain is DAGVTQSPTHLIKTRGQQVTLRCSPKSGHDTVSWYQQALGQGPQFIFQYYEEEERQRGNFPDRFSGHQFPNYSSELNVNALLLGDSALYLCASRVVGTDTQYFGPGTRLTVL.

The chain is built from TRBV7-2 and TRBJ1-4; 8 positions agree with TRBD1. This CDR3 contains 15 residues. V shed 1 base and J 6 bases; nucleotides not matched to a gene: 4. CDR1 and CDR2 (germline): SGHTA, FQGNSA. CDR3 bases: TGTGCCAGCAGCTTAGGTCCAGGGGGCGATGAAAAACTGTTTTTT. The encoded protein is CASSLGPGGDEKLFF.

This clonotype has ten or more counts. This chain uses TRBV4-3 with TRBJ2-7; D remains unclear. The length of the CDR3 is 14 residues. The V gene's germline CDR1 is LGHNA and CDR2 YSLEER. With 1 base removed from V and 1 base from J, the gap between germline ends came to 8 bases. The CDR3 sequence: CASSQGRVSYEQYF. CDR3 nucleotide sequence: TGCGCCAGCAGCCAAGGACGGGTGTCCTACGAGCAGTACTTC.

Concerning this clonotype: The junction does not match germline at one end; this may be a read error. The CDR3 is CACSRRYNEQFF. CDR3 DNA sequence: TGTGCCTGCAGTCGCCGCTACAATGAGCAGTTCTTC. The genes are TRBV3-1 and TRBJ2-1; D gene ambiguous. Germline-derived CDR1 and CDR2 are LGHDT and YNNKEL (reference sequence). The CDR3 is 12 residues long.

This clonotype showed up just a few times. The chain employs TRBV6-6 and TRBJ2-1; maybe TRBD2 (6 bases). Germline CDR1 is MNHNY and CDR2 is SVGAGI (reference sequence). V dropped 7 bases and J dropped 9 bases, with 22 bases sitting between them. The CDR3 runs 15 residues. The CDR3 coding sequence is TGTGCCAGCACCCCATTGTTGACTAGTGTCGTTGAGCAGTTCTTC. Translation gives CASTPLLTSVVEQFF.

This clonotype was counted a few times. V and J are TRBV4-1 and TRBJ2-5, with 12 nucleotides matching TRBD2. Germline values: CDR1 MGHRA, CDR2 YSYEKL. The CDR3 is made up of 15 amino acids. Trimming removed 1 base from V and 4 bases from J; junction bases left unmatched: 1. CDR3 bases: TGCGCCAGCAGCCAAGCTAGCGGGGGGGCAGAGACCCAGTACTTC. The encoded protein is CASSQASGGAETQYF.

The CDR3 DNA reads TGTGCCAGCAGCCACGGGGACCCCCCGCGTAGTCTTAATGAAAAACTGTTTTTT. This gives the protein CASSHGDPPRSLNEKLFF. The chain has TRBV7-9 and TRBJ1-4; the D gene is possibly TRBD1 (5 bases). Per germline, CDR1 SEHNR and CDR2 FQNEAQ (reference sequence). The V end lost 5 bases, the J end lost 4 bases, and 23 bases lay between the germline ends. The CDR3 spans 18 residues.

This sequence joins TRBV19 and TRBJ1-1; 8 nucleotides match TRBD1. CDR3 length equals 16 residues. Germline trimming cut 5 bases from V and 4 bases from J; bases unmatched to any gene: 12. Germline CDR1 LNHDA, CDR2 SQIVND (reference sequence). The CDR3 spells CASSFVDRGSFTEAFF. In DNA form, the CDR3 reads TGTGCCAGTAGTTTCGTAGACAGGGGCAGCTTCACTGAAGCTTTCTTT.

The J gene is TRBJ1-2, the V gene TRBV20-1; weak D call: TRBD1 (5 bases). CDR3 size: 17 residues. The V and J ends lost 0 bases and 8 bases respectively, with 25 bases between them. CDR1 is DFQATT, CDR2 SNEGSKA, per germline (reference sequence). CDR3 coding DNA: TGCAGTGCTAGAGATTCCCCCCCCAGGGAGGGGCTATCCGGCTACACCTTC. It codes for CSARDSPPREGLSGYTF.